This TCR beta chain appears in the sequencing data of a study of post-analysis software for immune sequencing data. Turning to the study itself: There were relapsing-remitting, secondary progressive and progressive-relapsing multiple sclerosis among the disease courses included.

The CDR3 has 15 residues. In germline, CDR1 is SGHAT, CDR2 FQNNGV. Unmatched junction bases numbered 7, after V lost 1 base and J lost 7 bases. TCR beta cDNA libraries had unique molecular identifiers. It was from roughly 1 to 10 million T cells that about half a million cDNA molecules came. From the PCR reads, TCRdb called clonotypes with MiXCR, one entry per CDR3 protein. The sample contains fewer than 850,000 distinct CDR3 sequences, just under 30% of which appear only once. Study-wide points: Comparison of patients with controls showed roughly five TRBV segments more frequent in patients, TRBV5-6, TRBV5-1 and TRBV20-1 among them. By F measure, strong co-clustering occurred among samples prepared in the same batch.

As for this clonotype: The target antigen is unknown.

V gene TRBV11-2 combines with J gene TRBJ2-3; 8 bases match TRBD1. The receptor comes from a girl aged 5 to 17 with multiple sclerosis. Sequencing input: blood. In DNA form, the CDR3 reads TGTGCCAGCAGCTTAGCGGACAGGGTTCGGTATACGCAGTATTTT. It yields the protein CASSLADRVRYTQYF. The whole variable domain, filled in from reference TRBV11-2 and TRBJ2-3, reads EAGVAQSPRYKIIEKRQSVAFWCNPISGHATLYWYQQILGQGPKLLIQFQNNGVVDDSQLPKDRFSAERLKGVDSTLKIQPAKLEDSAVYLCASSLADRVRYTQYFGPGTRLTVL.